The table lists the clone carrying this T cell receptor (beta chain) with a few counts. The antigen is not known. CDR1 is SGHAT, CDR2 FQNNGV, per germline. This CDR3 contains 15 residues. Deletions cut 5 bases from V and 4 bases from J, with 16 bases between. The CDR3 regions of TCR beta were amplified from RNA transcripts. Carried out on the TCR CDR3, a first-round RT-PCR used the HTBI primer set. Via MiXCR, TCRdb re-called the multiplex PCR reads, giving one row per CDR3 protein. Among just over 550,000 distinct CDR3 sequences listed, 35% to 55% were seen once. The sample is drawn from a study of T cells in Graves' hyperthyroidism and ophthalmopathy. Study conclusions and caveats: Model output signaled ophthalmopathy a median approximately 6 months ahead of onset. In simple terms, a model built on 13 V-J features told ophthalmopathy apart from stable hyperthyroidism.

Thyroid ultrasound and orbital computed tomography, with clinical symptoms and serum thyroxine and TRAb, informed diagnoses. The sample was peripheral blood or thyroid tissue (not recorded which). The V and J genes are TRBV11-2 and TRBJ2-3; a possible D gene is TRBD1 (6 bases). This TCR came from a woman aged 18 to 35 with Graves' hyperthyroidism. For the CDR3, the DNA is TGTGCCAGCAGCCCCGGTCAGGGGATGGCAGATACGCAGTATTTT. This sequence encodes CASSPGQGMADTQYF.